Below are 32 T cell receptor beta chains sequenced from a single sample in a study of beta chain features in type 1 diabetes. Study-level findings and limits: People with Type 1 diabetes carried modestly yet significantly shorter TCRB CDR3s in all four CD4+ subsets.

The whole isolated RNA underwent reverse transcription, so sequencing captured expressed TCRB transcripts. Generated by immunoSEQ multiplex PCR, the TCRdb table keeps only in-frame clones and is missing some. Found here are 640,000 or so clones, 13% of them singletons; the top ten hold approximately 0.02%. No cognate antigen is known for these TCRs. The sequencing input was naive CD4+ T cells from blood. These receptors originate from a man younger than 35 with type 1 diabetes.

This clone was recorded a few times. This sequence joins TRBV5-4 and TRBJ2-1; 8 nucleotides match TRBD1. Unmatched junction bases numbered 11, after V lost 5 bases and J lost 4 bases. The germline V gene encodes CDR1 SGHNT and CDR2 YYREEE (reference sequence). The CDR3 runs to 16 residues. The CDR3 protein is CASSLMIGQGYNEQFF. CDR3 in DNA: TGTGCCAGCAGTTTGATGATCGGACAGGGTTACAATGAGCAGTTCTTC. The variable domain in full, completed from reference TRBV5-4 and TRBJ2-1, reads ETGVTQSPTHLIKTRGQQVTLRCSSQSGHNTVSWYQQALGQGPQFIFQYYREEENGRGNFPPRFSGLQFPNYSSELNVNALELDDSALYLCASSLMIGQGYNEQFFGPGTRLTVL.

This clone has more than one count but fewer than ten. The V call is TRBV19, the J call TRBJ1-4; D might be TRBD1 (5 bases). Germline V CDR1 and CDR2: LNHDA, SQIVND (reference sequence). The CDR3 contains 15 residues. V lost 7 bases and J lost 0, with 12 bases in between. The CDR3: CASTSQGATNEKLFF. The CDR3 DNA reads as TGTGCCAGTACCAGCCAGGGAGCAACTAATGAAAAACTGTTTTTT.

This clone was counted between two and nine times. The CDR3 nucleotides are TGTGCCAGCAGTGACCTCCCGGGACTAGTGCTAGATGAGCAGTTCTTC. Residues: CASSDLPGLVLDEQFF. The chain joins TRBV6-1 to TRBJ2-1; 8 bases match TRBD2. This CDR3 region has 16 residues. Unmatched junction bases numbered 12, after V lost 3 bases and J lost 8 bases. Germline CDR1 reads MNHNS; CDR2 reads SASEGT.

The gene calls are TRBV29-1 and TRBJ1-1; D unresolved. Germline V gene lookup returns CDR1 SQVTM and CDR2 ANQGSEA. CDR3 length equals 13 residues. The V end lost 4 bases, the J end lost 0 bases, and 9 bases lay between the germline ends. CDR3 amino acids: CSVAKALNTEAFF. The CDR3 nucleotides are TGCAGCGTTGCAAAGGCCCTGAACACTGAAGCTTTCTTT.

The V call is TRBV7-9, the J call TRBJ1-4; the match to TRBD1 covers 8 bases. The V and J ends lost 7 bases and 11 bases, in that order; junction bases with no gene match: 15. Germline V lookup: CDR1 SEHNR, CDR2 FQNEAQ (reference sequence). CDR3 length: 15 residues. The CDR3 loop reads CASTGQGAYGYKLFF. The CDR3 DNA is TGTGCCAGCACGGGTCAGGGGGCTTATGGGTATAAACTGTTTTTT.

The chain couples TRBV13 to TRBJ2-1; the match to TRBD2 covers 7 bases. J was trimmed by 0 bases and V by 3 bases; bases with no gene match: 2. CDR3 length: 15 amino acids. CDR1 and CDR2 from the germline V gene are PRHDT and FYEKMQ (reference sequence). The CDR3 sequence is CASSFGGGSYNEQFF. The CDR3, as DNA: TGTGCCAGCAGCTTTGGCGGGGGCTCCTACAATGAGCAGTTCTTC.

The CDR3, as DNA: TGTGCCTGGAGTCTCGGGGACAGGGGGTTAGATACGCAGTATTTT. It codes for CAWSLGDRGLDTQYF. The chain has TRBV30 and TRBJ2-3, with 11 positions matching TRBD1. The CDR3 runs 15 residues. J gave up 5 bases and V 2 bases, and 6 bases lay outside the gene matches. The germline CDR1 and CDR2 sequences are GTSNPN and SVGIG (reference sequence).

The CDR3 bases are TGTGCCACCAGCAGAGGGTCAAGCTCCTACGAGCAGTACTTC. Translation gives CATSRGSSSYEQYF. This rearrangement joins TRBV15 to TRBJ2-5; no clear D gene. The J call is uncertain, as TRBJ2-7 better fits the DNA end. The CDR3 extends over 14 amino acids. Germline V lookup: CDR1 LNHNV, CDR2 YYDKDF (reference sequence).

This clone showed up just a few times. The gene calls are TRBV18 and TRBJ2-1; the D gene is possibly TRBD1 (6 bases). The CDR3 is 13 amino acids. V lost 6 bases and J 8 bases, leaving 14 bases between the germline ends. Per the germline V gene, CDR1 is KGHSH and CDR2 is LQKENI. The CDR3 nucleotides are TGTGCCAGCTCGTACAGGGAGACGGATGAGCAGTTCTTC. As protein: CASSYRETDEQFF. Variable domain in full (rest from reference TRBV18 and TRBJ2-1): NAGVMQNPRHLVRRRGQEARLRCSPMKGHSHVYWYRQLPEEGLKFMVYLQKENIIDESGMPKERFSAEFPKEGPSILRIQQVVRGDSAAYFCASSYRETDEQFFGPGTRLTVL.

The chain uses TRBV7-9 and TRBJ2-7; no firm D call. The CDR3 has 13 amino acids. Germline V lookup: CDR1 SEHNR, CDR2 FQNEAQ (reference sequence). V was pared by 0 bases and J by 5 bases, with 8 bases between. CDR3 protein: CASSLARSDEQYF. The CDR3 DNA is TGTGCCAGCAGCTTAGCGCGGTCAGACGAGCAGTACTTC.

This clone appeared a few times. The V and J genes are TRBV29-1 and TRBJ2-7, with D maybe TRBD1 (6 bases). The CDR3 runs to 13 residues. Germline V lookup: CDR1 SQVTM, CDR2 ANQGSEA. V dropped 4 bases and J dropped 5 bases, with 15 bases sitting between them. CDR3 sequence: CSVARGWVDEQYF. The CDR3 bases are TGCAGCGTTGCGAGGGGGTGGGTGGACGAGCAGTACTTC.

On this clone: Other DNA sequences in the same sample also yield this CDR3. V and J are TRBV30 and TRBJ1-1, with D unclear. Deletions cut 0 bases from V and 6 bases from J, with 5 bases between. This CDR3 is built from 11 residues. Per the germline V gene, CDR1 is GTSNPN and CDR2 is SVGIG (reference sequence). CDR3 amino acids: CAWSVVSEAFF. Here the CDR3 DNA reads TGTGCCTGGAGTGTAGTCTCTGAAGCTTTCTTT.

This clone was detected only a few times. The rearrangement joins TRBV15 to TRBJ1-1; 9 bases are shared with TRBD1. Trimming removed 5 bases from V and 2 bases from J; junction bases left unmatched: 6. The CDR3 loop spans 15 amino acids. CDR1 LNHNV and CDR2 YYDKDF come from the germline V gene (reference sequence). CDR3 protein: CATSARDRANTEAFF. Here the CDR3 DNA reads TGTGCCACCAGCGCCAGGGACAGGGCAAACACTGAAGCTTTCTTT.

This chain uses TRBV7-2 with TRBJ1-2; TRBD1 matches 8 bases. Germline assignment: CDR1 SGHTA and CDR2 FQGNSA. The CDR3 is made up of 14 amino acids. The trim removed 5 bases at V and 3 bases at J, leaving 5 bases unmatched. As DNA, the CDR3 is TGTGCCAGCAGCCGCATGGACAGGGACTATGGCTACACCTTC. This translates into CASSRMDRDYGYTF.

V usage is TRBV14 and J usage is TRBJ2-7; 7 bases agree with TRBD2. J gave up 3 bases and V 6 bases, and 5 bases lay outside the gene matches. The CDR3 extends over 13 amino acids. The germline V gene encodes CDR1 SGHDN and CDR2 FVKESK. CDR3 amino acids: CASRISGGYEQYF. CDR3 bases: TGTGCCAGCAGGATTTCGGGGGGCTACGAGCAGTACTTC.

This clone was seen more than once but under ten times. This chain uses TRBV4-2 with TRBJ2-7; the match to TRBD2 covers 7 bases. Germline values: CDR1 LGHNA, CDR2 YNFKEQ. The CDR3 consists of 14 residues. V was pared by 0 bases and J by 5 bases, with 4 bases of the junction left unmatched. The CDR3 region has the DNA TGTGCCAGCAGCCAAGATTGGGGGGGAAACGAGCAGTACTTC. Protein product: CASSQDWGGNEQYF.

The gene calls are TRBV29-1 and TRBJ1-3; D is unresolved. This CDR3 has 11 amino acids. Trimming took off 7 bases at V and 0 bases at J, with 4 bases between the two ends. Germline V lookup: CDR1 SQVTM, CDR2 ANQGSEA. In nucleotides, the CDR3 is TGCAGCGCGGTCTCTGGAAACACCATATATTTT. Residues: CSAVSGNTIYF.

The V call is TRBV2, the J call TRBJ2-3, with D unresolved. Germline loops: CDR1 SNHLY, CDR2 FYNNEI. The CDR3 is made up of 13 amino acids. The ends were cut back, 3 bases at V and 2 bases at J, with 6 bases in the middle. As DNA, the CDR3 is TGTGCCAGCAGTGATAGGATCACAGATACGCAGTATTTT. This translates into CASSDRITDTQYF.

This clone appeared a few times. The chain combines TRBV6-5 with TRBJ1-5; D gene unclear. The V gene's germline CDR1 is MNHEY and CDR2 SVGAGI. V was pared by 0 bases and J by 5 bases, with 11 bases between. This CDR3 comprises 15 residues. The CDR3 region has the DNA TGTGCCAGCAGTTACTCTGCAGGTTCGGATCAGCCCCAGCATTTT. Translated: CASSYSAGSDQPQHF.

The chain carries TRBV28 and TRBJ2-1, with D possibly TRBD2 on 6 matching bases. From germline, CDR1 is MDHEN and CDR2 SYDVKM. The CDR3 consists of 15 residues. V lost 4 bases to trimming and J lost 1 base, with 11 bases between them. In DNA, the CDR3 is TGTGCCAGCAGTTCTTCAGCGGGTTCCTACAATGAGCAGTTCTTC. Translating it yields CASSSSAGSYNEQFF.

The rearrangement joins TRBV25-1 to TRBJ1-4; 7 bases map to TRBD1. V lost 3 bases, J lost 7 bases, and 8 bases stayed unmatched. This CDR3 is built from 15 residues. CDR1 is MGHDK and CDR2 is SYGVNS in the germline V gene. This chain's CDR3 is CASSDPGGEGEKLFF. CDR3 bases: TGTGCCAGCAGTGACCCAGGGGGTGAGGGTGAAAAACTGTTTTTT. Based on the CDR3 plus reference TRBV25-1 and TRBJ1-4, the full variable domain is EADIYQTPRYLVIGTGKKITLECSQTMGHDKMYWYQQDPGMELHLIHYSYGVNSTEKGDLSSESTVSRIRTEHFPLTLESARPSHTSQYLCASSDPGGEGEKLFFGSGTQLSVL.

In this sample, this clone turned up a few times. The chain uses TRBV7-6 and TRBJ2-2; TRBD1 matches 12 bases. Germline-derived CDR1 and CDR2 are SGHVS and FNYEAQ. The CDR3 length is 16 residues. J was trimmed by 6 bases and V by 5 bases; bases with no gene match: 7. The DNA of the CDR3 is TGTGCCAGCAGCCAGGGGACAGGGGGCAAGTCCGGGGAGCTGTTTTTT. Protein product: CASSQGTGGKSGELFF.

This chain joins TRBV11-2 and TRBJ2-7, with TRBD1 as a possible D gene (5 bases). CDR1 SGHAT and CDR2 FQNNGV come from the germline V gene. The V and J ends lost 2 bases and 5 bases respectively, with 10 bases between them. This CDR3 has 13 residues. This CDR3 is CASSLSAGHEQYF. The CDR3 bases are TGTGCCAGCAGCTTAAGCGCAGGGCACGAGCAGTACTTC.

The chain couples TRBV29-1 to TRBJ2-7; a possible D gene is TRBD2 (7 bases). Trimming took 3 bases from V and 5 from J, leaving 17 bases between them. The germline CDR1 and CDR2 sequences are SQVTM and ANQGSEA. CDR3 size: 14 residues. The DNA for the CDR3 is TGCAGCGTTGAGGTGACGGCGGGGGCCCACGAGCAGTACTTC. Its protein is CSVEVTAGAHEQYF.

The V call is TRBV28, the J call TRBJ1-1; D possibly corresponds to TRBD1 (6 bases). V was pared by 4 bases and J by 1 base, with 10 bases between. Germline values: CDR1 MDHEN, CDR2 SYDVKM. The CDR3 totals 14 residues. Written as DNA, the CDR3 is TGTGCCAGCAGTTGGGGACACTCGAACACTGAAGCTTTCTTT. Encoded protein: CASSWGHSNTEAFF.

V is TRBV11-2 and J is TRBJ2-1, with TRBD2 identical over 9 bases. The CDR3 totals 15 residues. Germline V gene data show CDR1 as SGHAT and CDR2 as FQNNGV. Trimming cost V 5 bases and J 8 bases; bases outside gene matches: 10. In DNA form, the CDR3 reads TGTGCCAGCAGCCCGCCCTGGGCGGGGGGGTATGAGCAGTTCTTC. As protein: CASSPPWAGGYEQFF.

This clone showed up just a few times. CDR3 sequence: CASRTGIYNEQFF. Written as DNA, the CDR3 is TGTGCCAGCAGGACAGGGATCTACAATGAGCAGTTCTTC. The J gene is TRBJ2-1, the V gene TRBV5-6, with 7 bases matching TRBD1. From germline, CDR1 is SGHDT and CDR2 YYEEEE. The V and J ends lost 5 bases and 3 bases, in that order; junction bases with no gene match: 2. CDR3 size: 13 residues.

This clone was detected only a few times. The genes are TRBV14 and TRBJ1-4; possible D gene TRBD1, 6 bases. Trimming cost V 4 bases and J 7 bases, with 22 bases left between them. The CDR3 totals 17 residues. The V gene's germline CDR1 is SGHDN and CDR2 FVKESK. The CDR3 spells CASSRGQTTAWGEKLFF. CDR3 bases: TGTGCCAGCAGCCGCGGACAGACCACAGCCTGGGGTGAAAAACTGTTTTTT.

This clone was observed a handful of times. The chain has TRBV6-5 and TRBJ2-5; D not certain. V gave up 6 bases and J gave up 2 bases, with 7 bases separating them. The CDR3 is 12 residues long. Germline V gene sequence: CDR1 MNHEY, CDR2 SVGAGI. The CDR3 nucleotides read TGTGCCAGCAGCCCTTCACAAGAGACCCAGTACTTC. This sequence encodes CASSPSQETQYF.

J is TRBJ2-5 and V is TRBV4-1; D may be TRBD1 or TRBD2 (5 bases each). The V and J ends lost 4 bases and 2 bases respectively, with 11 bases between them. The CDR3 length is 14 residues. The germline V gene encodes CDR1 MGHRA and CDR2 YSYEKL. The CDR3 region has the DNA TGCGCCAGCAGCCGGGGACCGGCACAAGAGACCCAGTACTTC. Encoded protein: CASSRGPAQETQYF.

A note on this clone: Other DNA sequences from this sample encode an identical CDR3 as well. The chain joins TRBV25-1 to TRBJ1-1; D might be TRBD1 (6 bases). This CDR3 is built from 12 residues. Germline CDR1 reads MGHDK; CDR2 reads SYGVNS. Deletions cut 3 bases from V and 11 bases from J, with 13 bases between. CDR3 protein: CASSDLGRGAFF. The CDR3 bases are TGTGCCAGCAGTGACTTGGGCAGGGGTGCTTTCTTT.

V usage is TRBV9 and J usage is TRBJ2-2, with D perhaps matching TRBD1 (6 bases). Trimming took off 3 bases at V and 3 bases at J, with 12 bases between the two ends. Germline V lookup: CDR1 SGDLS, CDR2 YYNGEE. The CDR3 consists of 15 residues. CDR3 protein: CASSARGSDTGELFF. Here the CDR3 DNA reads TGTGCCAGCAGCGCCAGGGGTTCGGACACCGGGGAGCTGTTTTTT.